Reported below is one T cell receptor (beta chain). The clone's antigen remains unknown. No base quality information exists; no much larger clone differs at one position. The library relied on the immunoSEQ multiplex PCR assay. For the multiplex PCR, a mixture combining 60 forward primers for TCR Vbeta segments and 13 reverse primers for TCR Jbeta segments was used. The CDR3 region of rearranged TCR beta genes was amplified from genomic DNA with a multiplex PCR assay. Amplified TCR beta libraries were sequenced as 87-base-pair reads on the Illumina HiSeq System. Regarding the original processing steps: A later analysis tallied roughly 76 million unique TCR beta chains across the 660 or so repertoires, and about 12 million of those chains were shared by two or more donors. Raw reads were error-corrected and collapsed into unique sequences by a nearest-neighbor algorithm in which closely related sequences were merged to remove PCR and sequencing errors. V, D and J gene segments were assigned by aligning CDR3 sequences to IMGT reference sequences. For a sequence to be retained, a match of at least six nucleotides was required to both a V gene segment and a J gene segment. A rearrangement counted as productive if the CDR3 had no stop codons and remained in frame with V and J, and every other rearrangement counted as non-productive. CDR3 was defined by IMGT convention, running from the second conserved V-encoded cysteine to the conserved J-encoded phenylalanine. Sequences without an unambiguous match to a single V gene segment were excluded from the earlier analysis of approximately 600 of the donors. An earlier analysis of approximately 590 of the donors called V segments functional above 56.7% productive rearrangements and segregating when the between-donor standard deviation exceeded 5%. A statistical classification framework was built for diagnosing cytomegalovirus status from the catalog of TCR beta chain sequences. A later analysis assigned V and J genes by comparing TCR nucleotide sequences with IMGT/GENE-DB human TR gene sequences. The TCRdist pipeline was used in a later analysis to assign CDR3 sequences and most-parsimonious VDJ recombination scenarios. In a later analysis, each TCR beta chain was defined by its CDR3 amino acid sequence together with its V-gene family, and reads without a unique V-gene family were excluded. In a later analysis, around 650 highly shared, low-generation-probability nucleotide sequences were removed to address suspected cross-contamination and a sequencing artifact. A later analysis calculated a clonal expansion index for each public chain from normalized within-repertoire ranks of inferred template counts. In a later analysis, generation probabilities were computed using a VDJ recombination model fitted to out-of-frame rearrangements, and the results were checked against IGoR. Hypergeometric tests were used in a later analysis to score TCR-TCR, TCR-HLA and TCR-CMV co-occurrence, with a repertoire-size bias correction applied to the TCR pairs. False discovery rates were estimated in a later analysis by permuting HLA or CMV assignments 20 times. In a later analysis, co-occurring TCRs were grouped using DBSCAN, and TCRdist sequence similarity was added for clustering within HLA-allele-positive subsets. For co-occurrence clustering, repertoires with fewer than 30,000 or more than 120,000 public chains were excluded, along with 5 or 6 repertoires with anomalous nucleotide sharing. What TCRdb holds here is the immuneACCESS table cut down to in-frame rearrangements. Part of the clones is not present; checked against another copy, under half of the missing clones reflect an unresolved V gene, and the others are unexplained. The V and J calls and clone size were taken over from that table, and D and trimming were inferred from the DNA. The sample table records under 300,000 clones; roughly 90% of these occur just once. Jointly, the top ten make up around 3.7% of the sample.

The source of the sample is a study of cytomegalovirus exposure and HLA in healthy donors (dated by TCRdb to 2016 to 2017). Concerning the study at large: In an earlier analysis of 450 to 750 of the donors, 276 Gb of sequence data and just under 120 million unique TCR beta sequences from 150 million to 200 million T cells were reported. Rather than drawing on any new phenotypic data, the later analysis identified candidate immune exposures from TCR beta sequences and the way those sequences occurred across donors. HLA typing included class I and class II loci at four-digit resolution. Because of strong linkage in the cohort, roughly five DR-DQ haplotypes were treated as single units for association and clustering. An early release that covered 500 to 800 HLA-typed donors contained approximately 300 gigabases of sequencing data and about 93 million unique TCR sequences. The study aimed to test whether signatures of past pathogen exposure could be identified by cataloging public T cell receptors. A later analysis re-analyzed previously published TCR beta repertoires from several hundred donors and added high-resolution HLA genotyping to study TCR occurrence patterns. An earlier analysis of about 600 of the donors used high-throughput TCR beta sequencing to judge whether each TCR beta V gene segment behaved as functional or pseudogenic. Alongside the repertoire data, information on donor age, sex, ethnicity and CMV serostatus was compiled. A later genetic analysis took genome-wide SNP genotypes for about 65% of the 666 donors and used that subset as a discovery cohort. Typing coverage varied by locus: about 620-630 donors for A, B, C, DRB1 and DQB1; more than 500 for DQA1; 600 to 610 for DPA1; roughly 450 for DPB1. The genetic ancestry cluster associated with self-reported Caucasian donors included over 65% of the 300 to 450 genotyped donors. Every discovery cohort repertoire had been produced on one sequencing platform. Besides the first cohort of around 670 subjects, a separate validation cohort made up of roughly 120 different subjects was used. Among 398 genotyped donors of the cohort, an average of roughly 240,000 unique TCR beta nucleotide sequences were sequenced per donor, around 18% of them non-productive. High-throughput TCR immunosequencing, statistical association of individual TCRs with disease status, and machine learning were combined to predict cytomegalovirus infection status. The T cell repertoires of 670 or so subjects were profiled by immunosequencing and related to cytomegalovirus serostatus. On the study overall, not on this receptor specifically: Presence/absence analyses assumed roughly uniform sequencing depth across donors, an assumption that may not hold. In a later analysis, HLA-associated TCR beta chains were found to be more clonally expanded and to have lower generation probabilities than equally common non-associated chains. Because HLA typing was unavailable for some donors at each locus, only the typed subset was used in association tests. The earlier analysis of a few hundred of the donors excluded approximately 17 rarely observed V segments, including chromosome 9 orphons, because counts were too low. The 87-base-pair reads could not distinguish some IMGT-functional V segments, including TRBV6-2 and TRBV6-3, so those segments were excluded. Broadly in line with IMGT annotations, most TCR beta V segments showed up in productive rearrangements about 90% or about 30% of the time in an earlier analysis of under 700 of the donors. Linkage disequilibrium might explain the correlated functional status among segregating V segments, but an unknown experimental factor could not be ruled out. CMV serostatus was the only immune exposure information available for the cohort. A later analysis associated 16,951 TCR beta sequences with specific HLA alleles at a false discovery rate of 0.05. In a later genetic analysis, fewer N-insertions in productive TCRs were reported among donors in an Asian-associated ancestry cluster than the 666-donor mean. A further reported finding was that TCR beta sequences accurately predicted the HLA-A and HLA-B alleles for most subjects in the first cohort. A later analysis reported that several top co-occurrence clusters appeared linked to parvovirus B19, influenza, CMV and Epstein-Barr virus. In a later genetic analysis, a missense DCLRE1C variant was associated with V-gene and J-gene trimming of TCR beta chains, and the association was replicated in an independent cohort. According to a later analysis, TCR association rates differed among HLA loci, with DRB1 alleles showing the most associated TCRs and HLA-C alleles showing the fewest. Across donors, most TCR sequences were observed very rarely, whereas some public TCRs were present in many individuals. A total of 150 or so TCR beta chains were listed by the study as associated with cytomegalovirus. In a later analysis, most CMV-associated TCR beta chains were found to appear HLA-restricted, with HLA associations seemingly driven largely by CMV exposure. A cluster of highly shared sequence variants was judged likely to represent a technical artifact of the sequencing pipeline. Only TCR beta chains were sequenced in this cohort, and the absence of alpha or paired-chain data limited detectable features. In both the original and validation cohorts, the classifier was reported to diagnose cytomegalovirus status with high specificity and sensitivity. The authors suggested that the approach could potentially be extended to other disease states and immunological phenotypes. In vitro tests confirmed that a few of the cytomegalovirus-associated TCR beta chains recognize cytomegalovirus antigens. When HLA alleles, especially DR and DQ, strongly co-occurred, attributing TCR associations to individual alleles was difficult.

In total, approximately 700 healthy bone marrow donors made up the cohort. At the time of sampling, all cohort members were nominally healthy, though unrecorded immune exposures were likely present. The donor tested CMV seropositive, placing the donor among the 289 seropositive members of the cohort. Each donor provided a peripheral blood sample, and peripheral blood mononuclear cells were used for TCR beta sequencing. Genomic DNA extraction from the blood cell samples was performed with the Qiagen DNeasy Blood Extraction Kit. Via the germline V gene, CDR1 is SGHVS and CDR2 FQNEAQ. There are 16 amino acids in the CDR3, from cysteine to phenylalanine inclusive. The DNA shown is the 48-base CDR3, in frame from base 1. V loses 0 bases at its end and J loses 11 bases; junction bases beyond the gene matches: 14.

The receptor was derived from a man between 35 and 55 years old in good health and CMV-seropositive. The sequence is built from TRBV7-8 and TRBJ1-1, and 8 junctional nucleotides match TRBD1. Sample: PBMCs. The CDR3 in this case is CASSLAQGARRMRAFF. The DNA reads TGTGCCAGCAGCTTAGCCCAGGGGGCCAGGAGGATGAGGGCTTTCTTT. The CDR3 plus the reference TRBV7-8 and TRBJ1-1 genes for the other parts give the full variable domain: GAGVSQSPRYKVAKRGQDVALRCDPISGHVSLFWYQQALGQGPEFLTYFQNEAQLDKSGLPSDRFFAERPEGSVSTLKIQRTQQEDSAVYLCASSLAQGARRMRAFFGQGTRLTVV.